What follows is one T cell receptor (beta chain) and its context. Its matching antigen is unknown. The junction departs from germline at one end; a sequencing error may be responsible. The data originate from a study of tumor and adjacent non-tumor tissue in lung cancer. Study-wide background: Histology: about 13 adenocarcinoma, a couple of squamous cell carcinoma, 1 small cell lung cancer. Findings and limits, study-wide: Tumor repertoires had a smaller top 100 clone share than normal lung.

There are 17 residues in the CDR3. Germline-derived CDR1 and CDR2 are LGHNA and YNFKEQ. Three rounds of nested PCR, following a modified ARM-PCR protocol, produced the TCRbeta library. TCRdb recomputed calls from the multiplex PCR reads with MiXCR, one row per CDR3 protein. The repertoire holds 200,000 to 250,000 distinct CDR3 sequences, with around 70% as singletons. No cell sorting was done before RNA was extracted from the tissue. Newly diagnosed lung cancer patients had thoracic surgery in China, August–late 2014, without prior chemotherapy. The receptor's source is a man aged 60 to 69 with non-small cell lung cancer. The chain links TRBV4-2 to TRBJ2-1, with TRBD2 identical over 10 bases. The sample consisted of lung tumor tissue. CDR3 nucleotide sequence: TGTGCCAGCAGCCAAGGGGCTAGCGGGAGAGCGTACAACGAGCAGTTCTTC. This sequence encodes CASSQGASGRAYNEQFF.